These 16 T cell receptor beta chains originate from one sample sequenced in a study of lymphopenia after photon versus proton radiotherapy. TCRdb keeps only in-frame clones here, not all; method: immunoSEQ multiplex PCR. In the table there are 50,000 or so clones, around 90% of which are singletons. The sample was peripheral blood, taken from a patient treated with photon-based radiotherapy. The receptors come from a woman aged 40 to 50 with cholangiocarcinoma.

The chain has TRBV6-5 and TRBJ1-2; D is perhaps TRBD1 (5 bases). The CDR3 contains 14 residues. Deletions cut 0 bases from V and 3 bases from J, with 8 bases between. CDR1 MNHEY and CDR2 SVGAGI come from the germline V gene. This CDR3 reads CASSYSQGYYGYTF. CDR3 sequence (DNA): TGTGCCAGCAGTTACTCCCAGGGTTACTATGGCTACACCTTC.

This clone was picked up one time. The rearrangement links TRBV11-2 to TRBJ2-7; D is unclear. V dropped 8 bases and J dropped 3 bases, with 14 bases sitting between them. Germline V CDR1 and CDR2: SGHAT, FQNNGV. The CDR3 covers 13 residues. CDR3 DNA sequence: TGTGCCAGCGGGGAATCGACCGGCTACGAGCAGTACTTC. Protein product: CASGESTGYEQYF.

The V gene is TRBV7-9, the J gene TRBJ1-2; a weak D match, TRBD1 (6 bases). The V gene lost 5 bases and the J gene lost 6 bases, with 16 bases spanning the gap. CDR3 length: 14 residues. Germline loops: CDR1 SEHNR, CDR2 FQNEAQ (reference sequence). Here the CDR3 reads CASSQTTGTHGYTF. CDR3 nucleotide sequence: TGTGCCAGCAGCCAGACTACCGGGACACATGGCTACACCTTC.

V usage is TRBV5-1 and J usage is TRBJ2-1, with TRBD2 matching 11 bases. This CDR3 has 15 residues. Germline loops: CDR1 SGHRS, CDR2 YFSETQ. V was pared by 0 bases and J by 6 bases, with 2 bases of the junction left unmatched. CDR3 bases: TGCGCCAGCAGCTTGGGACTAGCGGGGCGCAATGAGCAGTTCTTC. Its protein product is CASSLGLAGRNEQFF.

This chain uses TRBV7-2 with TRBJ2-2; D unclear. CDR3 size: 14 residues. Germline values: CDR1 SGHTA, CDR2 FQGNSA. The V and J ends lost 7 bases and 6 bases respectively, with 15 bases between them. CDR3 region: CASNNLVGPGELFF. The CDR3, as DNA: TGTGCCAGCAACAATCTCGTGGGTCCCGGGGAGCTGTTTTTT.

CDR3 protein: CASSAWTIQETQYF. CDR3 in DNA: TGTGCCAGCAGCGCCTGGACTATCCAAGAGACCCAGTACTTC. The V call is TRBV7-9, the J call TRBJ2-5, with TRBD2 as a possible D gene (6 bases). The V and J ends lost 5 bases and 1 base respectively, with 11 bases between them. The length of the CDR3 is 14 residues. Germline V gene data show CDR1 as SEHNR and CDR2 as FQNEAQ (reference sequence).

This chain connects TRBV25-1 to TRBJ1-5; no firm D call. Trimming cost V 2 bases and J 9 bases, with 8 bases left between them. CDR3 length equals 12 residues. Germline values: CDR1 MGHDK, CDR2 SYGVNS. CDR3 in DNA: TGTGCCAGCAGTGAACCCAGGCCGCCCCAGCATTTT. It encodes CASSEPRPPQHF.

The rearrangement links TRBV6-6 to TRBJ2-7, with D unresolved. V was shortened by 3 bases and J by 2 bases, with 5 bases between the two germline ends. Germline CDR1 and CDR2: MNHNY and SVGAGI (reference sequence). This CDR3 contains 12 residues. The CDR3 DNA reads as TGTGCCAGCAGTTATTTGCCCTACGAGCAGTACTTC. Its translation: CASSYLPYEQYF.

J is TRBJ2-1 and V is TRBV5-1; 7 bases match TRBD2. Germline V gene lookup returns CDR1 SGHRS and CDR2 YFSETQ. Trimming cost V 0 bases and J 2 bases; bases outside gene matches: 2. CDR3 length: 15 amino acids. The CDR3 sequence: CASSLALAAYNEQFF. CDR3 nucleotide sequence: TGCGCCAGCAGCTTGGCTCTAGCGGCCTACAATGAGCAGTTCTTC.

The J gene is TRBJ1-5, the V gene TRBV27; D not resolved. Per germline, CDR1 MNHEY and CDR2 SMNVEV (reference sequence). The V gene lost 5 bases and the J gene lost 6 bases, with 14 bases spanning the gap. The CDR3 has 14 amino acids. As DNA, the CDR3 is TGTGCCAGCAGTCTTAGTGTCGAGGTTCAGCCCCAGCATTTT. It specifies CASSLSVEVQPQHF.

The V gene is TRBV11-3, the J gene TRBJ2-1; D gene ambiguous. The CDR3 runs 13 residues. The germline V gene has CDR1 SGHNT and CDR2 YENEEA. V lost 5 bases and J lost 9, with 14 bases in between. The CDR3 DNA follows: TGTGCCAGCAGCCTCCCAGGTGAGACTGAGCAGTTCTTC. As protein: CASSLPGETEQFF.

The V and J genes are TRBV19 and TRBJ1-5; D is ambiguous. V was pared by 1 base and J by 2 bases, with 0 bases between. Germline V gene data show CDR1 as LNHDA and CDR2 as SQIVND (reference sequence). The CDR3 runs 12 residues. The CDR3 reads CASSIGNQPQHF. The DNA of the CDR3 is TGTGCCAGTAGTATAGGCAATCAGCCCCAGCATTTT.

The chain combines TRBV7-9 with TRBJ1-5; no firm D call. Germline V lookup: CDR1 SEHNR, CDR2 FQNEAQ (reference sequence). The CDR3 consists of 12 residues. V lost 1 base and J 7 bases, leaving 5 bases between the germline ends. The CDR3 region is CASSLEKQPQHF. The CDR3 DNA sequence: TGTGCCAGCAGCTTAGAAAAACAGCCCCAGCATTTT.

Here the CDR3 reads CASSASGGSYNEQFF. The CDR3 DNA sequence: TGTGCCAGCAGCGCTAGCGGGGGCTCCTACAATGAGCAGTTCTTC. The genes are TRBV9 and TRBJ2-1, with 10 bases identical to TRBD2. CDR3 length: 15 amino acids. The J segment lost 0 bases and the V segment lost 3 bases, leaving 0 bases of the junction unmatched. CDR1 and CDR2 from the germline V gene are SGDLS and YYNGEE.

This clone was seen just once. This chain joins TRBV6-6 and TRBJ2-7, with TRBD2 matching 14 bases. Unmatched junction bases numbered 7, after V lost 6 bases and J lost 3 bases. From germline, CDR1 is MNHNY and CDR2 SVGAGI (reference sequence). The CDR3 runs 16 residues. Here the CDR3 DNA reads TGTGCCAGCAGCAGCGGGACTAGCGGGAGCCTCTACGAGCAGTACTTC. Translation gives CASSSGTSGSLYEQYF.

The chain carries TRBV28 and TRBJ1-1; 7 positions match TRBD1. The trim removed 3 bases at V and 2 bases at J, leaving 3 bases unmatched. Germline assignment: CDR1 MDHEN and CDR2 SYDVKM. The CDR3 contains 14 residues. CDR3 DNA sequence: TGTGCCAGCAGTTTCCGACAGGGAAACACTGAAGCTTTCTTT. Encoded protein: CASSFRQGNTEAFF.